One and the same sample provided the 5 T cell receptor beta chains below, sequenced in a study of blood T cell repertoires in COVID-19. Profiled with immunoSEQ multiplex PCR; TCRdb holds only in-frame clones, not every one. This table holds hundreds of thousands of clones, approximately 88% found once. The specimen sequenced was peripheral blood. Every receptor here comes from a woman between 25 and 40 years old with COVID-19, enrolled during active disease.

V is TRBV10-3 and J is TRBJ2-1; TRBD2 matches at 9 bases. Germline trimming cut 3 bases from V and 7 bases from J; bases unmatched to any gene: 10. This CDR3 spans 16 amino acids. CDR1 is ENHRY, CDR2 SYGVKD, per germline. DNA of the CDR3: TGTGCCATCAGTGATTATGGCGGGGGGGCGGAGAATGAGCAGTTCTTC. Protein product: CAISDYGGGAENEQFF.

The genes are TRBV18 and TRBJ2-7; a weak D match, TRBD1 (6 bases). This CDR3 contains 15 residues. Per the germline V gene, CDR1 is KGHSH and CDR2 is LQKENI. V was pared by 5 bases and J by 3 bases, with 17 bases between. The CDR3 DNA is TGTGCCAGCTCATCGGCTACAGGGTTCGTCTACGAGCAGTACTTC. Encoded protein: CASSSATGFVYEQYF.

The rearrangement uses TRBV4-2 and TRBJ2-5; 11 nucleotides agree with TRBD2. The CDR3 runs 17 residues. Germline-derived CDR1 and CDR2 are LGHNA and YNFKEQ. The ends lost 2 bases at V and 1 base at J; junction bases unmatched: 6. This chain's CDR3 is CASSQLAGGVLQETQYF. CDR3 coding DNA: TGTGCCAGCAGCCAACTAGCGGGGGGCGTACTCCAAGAGACCCAGTACTTC.

The CDR3 loop reads CASSLLGGRQEGVAFF. The CDR3 DNA follows: TGTGCCAGCAGCCTATTGGGAGGGCGCCAAGAGGGCGTAGCTTTCTTT. The chain is built from TRBV7-6 and TRBJ1-1; D not resolved. This CDR3 spans 16 amino acids. Germline V gene sequence: CDR1 SGHVS, CDR2 FNYEAQ. V lost 5 bases and J 10 bases, leaving 26 bases between the germline ends.

Here the CDR3 DNA reads TGTGCCAGCAGCCCAACTGGACAGGGACAAGAGACCCAGTACTTC. Encoded protein: CASSPTGQGQETQYF. J is TRBJ2-5 and V is TRBV3-1 (or the pseudogene TRBV3-2); 8 bases map to TRBD1. The length of the CDR3 is 15 residues. Germline V gene data show CDR1 as LGHDT and CDR2 as YNNKEL (reference sequence). V dropped 4 bases and J dropped 2; count of bases not matched to a gene: 6.